This is a list of T cell receptor beta chains from one sample in a study of blood T cell repertoires in COVID-19. Assay used: immunoSEQ multiplex PCR; TCRdb lists only in-frame clones, some missing. Of just under 65,000 clones listed, approximately 80% are singletons. The sample taken for sequencing was peripheral blood. The receptor source for this set is a man between 60 and 70 years old with COVID-19, enrolled during active disease. The CDR3 runs from the conserved cysteine through the conserved F or W. D genes are given only for firm matches. Clone size is stated in some rows and not others, as once, few, many or a class when expanded.

len	v_gene	d_gene	j_gene	abundance	CDR3nt	CDR3aa
14	TRBV6-5	-	TRBJ1-1	once	TGTGCCAGCAGCCAACAGGGTTTTAGCACTGAAGCTTTCTTT	CASSQQGFSTEAFF
16	TRBV14	TRBD1	TRBJ1-2	-	TGTGCCAGCAGCCAATCAGGGGGGCGAAGACGCTATGGCTACACCTTC	CASSQSGGRRRYGYTF
18	TRBV9	TRBD2	TRBJ2-1	few	TGTGCCAGCAGCGACTCTAAAAGCCCTAGCGGGAAGGGCAATGAGCAGTTCTTC	CASSDSKSPSGKGNEQFF
14	TRBV12-5	-	TRBJ2-2	-	TGTGCTACAGTACGGACTGAAAACACCGGGGAGCTGTTTTTT	CATVRTENTGELFF
17	TRBV11-3	TRBD2	TRBJ2-1	once	TGTGCCAGCAGCTTAGATCTTTGGGGCGGGAGAACCAATGAGCAGTTCTTC	CASSLDLWGGRTNEQFF
13	TRBV3-1/TRBV3-2	-	TRBJ1-1	-	TGTGCCAGCAGCCAGTACAGTTACACTGAAGCTTTCTTT	CASSQYSYTEAFF
15	TRBV25-1	-	TRBJ2-7	-	TGTGCCAGCACCCCAAGTTTGGGAGGCTCCTACGAGCAGTACTTC	CASTPSLGGSYEQYF
14	TRBV6-5	TRBD1	TRBJ1-2	-	TGTGCCAGCCTATCTCCACAGGGGCACTATGGCTACACCTTC	CASLSPQGHYGYTF
13	TRBV30	TRBD2	TRBJ2-7	once	TGTGCCTGGACTCCCGGGGGGAATTACGAGCAGTACTTC	CAWTPGGNYEQYF
13	TRBV19	TRBD1	TRBJ1-1	-	TGTGCCAGTAGTGTGACTATGGGACAGGAAGCTTTCTTT	CASSVTMGQEAFF
15	TRBV21-1	-	TRBJ2-1	-	TGTGCCAGCAGCGGGCGCGACGCAGGCTACAATGAGCAGTTCTTC	CASSGRDAGYNEQFF
13	TRBV18	-	TRBJ1-4	-	TGTGCCAGCTCATTCCGGGGAGGGGAAAAACTGTTTTTT	CASSFRGGEKLFF
14	TRBV6-5	TRBD1	TRBJ2-5	-	TGTGCCAGCAGTTACCGGACAGGGGCAGAGACCCAGTACTTC	CASSYRTGAETQYF
15	TRBV18	-	TRBJ2-7	once	TGTGCCAGCTCACCACCTTCGATGCGGGTATACGAGCAGTACTTC	CASSPPSMRVYEQYF
14	TRBV11-3	TRBD2	TRBJ2-5	-	TGTGCCAGCAGCTGGGGACTAGTGGGGGAGACCCAGTACTTC	CASSWGLVGETQYF
14	TRBV19	TRBD1	TRBJ2-1	-	TGTGCCAGTAGTAGACAGGGGGGCTACAATGAGCAGTTCTTC	CASSRQGGYNEQFF
14	TRBV5-1	-	TRBJ2-7	-	TGCGCCAGCAGCCCGGACAGTAATGAATACGAGCAGTACTTC	CASSPDSNEYEQYF
12	TRBV30	-	TRBJ2-7	-	TGTGCCTGGGGTCCCAAGACAGAGTCTCAGTACTTC	CAWGPKTESQYF
15	TRBV2	TRBD1	TRBJ1-1	-	TGTGCCAGCAGTGACCGGGACAGGGGATGGACTGAAGCTTTCTTT	CASSDRDRGWTEAFF
15	TRBV28	-	TRBJ1-4	-	TGTGCCAGCAGTTTAGGTGGGGGCACTAATGAAAAACTGTTTTTT	CASSLGGGTNEKLFF
14	TRBV6-5	TRBD2	TRBJ2-7	-	TGTGCCAGCAGTAAACGGAGCGGGGGTGACGAGCAGTACTTC	CASSKRSGGDEQYF
13	TRBV9	-	TRBJ2-1	-	TGTGCCAGCAGCGTAATGGAGAGAGGGGAGCAGTTCTTC	CASSVMERGEQFF
13	TRBV7-3	-	TRBJ2-6	-	TGTGCCAGCAGGTATACTGGGGCCAACGTCCTGACTTTC	CASRYTGANVLTF
13	TRBV6-5	-	TRBJ2-5	-	TGTGCCAGCAGCCCGCACCGCCGGGAGACCCAGTACTTC	CASSPHRRETQYF